This passage covers 2 T cell receptor beta chains from one sample sequenced in a study of cytomegalovirus exposure and HLA in healthy donors. The PCR was carried out with 60 Vbeta primers and 13 Jbeta primers. This table comes from immunoSEQ multiplex PCR, and its TCRdb copy is limited to in-frame clones, with some not included. The profile shows 190,000 or so clones, around four fifths of them singletons. The material sequenced was PBMCs. Every receptor here comes from a man aged 45-65 years in good health and CMV-seronegative.

The gene calls are TRBV15 and TRBJ2-5; 9 bases line up with TRBD1. The last part of the DNA fits TRBJ2-7 better; the J call may be wrong. The CDR3 spans 16 residues. Per germline, CDR1 LNHNV and CDR2 YYDKDF (reference sequence). The CDR3 DNA is TGTGCCACCAGCCGCCGGGACAGGGCCGCCCTCTACGAGCAGTACTTC. This gives the protein CATSRRDRAALYEQYF.

V is TRBV7-2 and J is TRBJ1-6; TRBD1 matches at 8 bases. J gave up 7 bases and V 5 bases, and 7 bases lay outside the gene matches. Germline values: CDR1 SGHTA, CDR2 FQGNSA. This CDR3 spans 15 amino acids. The CDR3 here is CASSPRTGTNSPLHF. CDR3 in DNA: TGTGCCAGCAGCCCCAGGACAGGGACGAATTCACCCCTCCACTTT.